The 10 T cell receptor beta chains below come from one sample, sequenced in a study of blood T cell repertoires in COVID-19. Some clones are missing from TCRdb's copy, which holds only in-frame ones; the method was immunoSEQ multiplex PCR. The repertoire holds under 170,000 clones, roughly 84% seen once, with roughly 2.3% in the top ten. Specimen: peripheral blood. The receptors here all came from a man in his 70s with acute or convalescent COVID-19.

This chain uses TRBV18 with TRBJ2-7; 9 bases are a match to TRBD1. The germline V gene has CDR1 KGHSH and CDR2 LQKENI. The CDR3 totals 14 residues. Trimming removed 5 bases from V and 6 bases from J; junction bases left unmatched: 8. The chain's CDR3 is CASSSTGGSSEQYF. The CDR3, as DNA: TGTGCCAGCTCATCGACAGGGGGATCAAGCGAGCAGTACTTC. The full variable domain, its missing parts supplied by reference TRBV18 and TRBJ2-7, is NAGVMQNPRHLVRRRGQEARLRCSPMKGHSHVYWYRQLPEEGLKFMVYLQKENIIDESGMPKERFSAEFPKEGPSILRIQQVVRGDSAAYFCASSSTGGSSEQYFGPGTRLTVT.

The CDR3 reads CASSTTGTLNYGYTF. CDR3 bases: TGTGCCAGTAGTACAACCGGGACACTTAACTATGGCTACACCTTC. The chain recombines TRBV19 with TRBJ1-2; the D gene is possibly TRBD1 (6 bases). This CDR3 contains 15 residues. V lost 4 bases, J lost 1 base, and 13 bases lay in between. CDR1 and CDR2 from the germline V gene are LNHDA and SQIVND (reference sequence).

The chain employs TRBV7-9 and TRBJ2-7; 8 bases line up with TRBD2. This CDR3 has 14 amino acids. Germline V CDR1 and CDR2: SEHNR, FQNEAQ (reference sequence). The V gene end was trimmed by 5 bases and the J gene end by 3 bases; junction bases not matched to a gene: 6. CDR3 loop: CASSPSGRGYEQYF. The CDR3 DNA is TGTGCCAGCAGCCCAAGCGGGAGAGGCTACGAGCAGTACTTC.

This rearrangement joins TRBV5-1 to TRBJ1-3; TRBD1 matches 8 bases. Trimming at V came to 2 bases and at J to 0 bases, leaving 4 bases not matched to a gene. The germline CDR1 and CDR2 sequences are SGHRS and YFSETQ. The CDR3 is 16 amino acids. CDR3 DNA sequence: TGCGCCAGCAGCTTACTCGGACAGGGCTCTGGAAACACCATATATTTT. Protein sequence: CASSLLGQGSGNTIYF.

The CDR3 sequence is CASSTGQGYGYTF. The CDR3 nucleotides read TGTGCCAGTAGTACCGGACAGGGCTATGGCTACACCTTC. J is TRBJ1-2 and V is TRBV19; 8 nucleotides line up with TRBD1. The CDR3 has 13 residues. The germline gives CDR1 LNHDA, CDR2 SQIVND (reference sequence). With 4 bases clipped from V and 4 bases from J, the junction kept 2 bases outside the gene matches.

The J gene is TRBJ2-3, the V gene TRBV19; 10 nucleotides agree with TRBD1. With 4 bases clipped from V and 6 bases from J, the junction kept 4 bases outside the gene matches. This CDR3 region has 14 residues. CDR1 is LNHDA, CDR2 SQIVND, per germline (reference sequence). CDR3 in DNA: TGTGCCAGTAGTACTCGACAGGGGGCGGATACGCAGTATTTT. Protein sequence: CASSTRQGADTQYF.

The chain recombines TRBV15 with TRBJ1-5; D gene unclear. Germline V CDR1 and CDR2: LNHNV, YYDKDF (reference sequence). The CDR3 contains 15 residues. Trimming removed 3 bases at V and 11 bases at J, with 20 bases between. The CDR3 region is CATSSREGGFEAQHF. CDR3 coding DNA: TGTGCCACCAGCAGTAGGGAGGGTGGTTTTGAGGCCCAGCATTTT.

The chain joins TRBV5-1 to TRBJ2-3; unclear D gene. Trimming cost V 4 bases and J 4 bases, with 19 bases left between them. The CDR3 runs 16 residues. Germline V gene sequence: CDR1 SGHRS, CDR2 YFSETQ. As DNA, the CDR3 is TGCGCCAGCAGCCACGAACAGAGTGGGCTTCCAGATACGCAGTATTTT. As protein: CASSHEQSGLPDTQYF.

The V and J genes are TRBV2 and TRBJ2-1; TRBD2 matches at 11 bases. CDR3 length equals 15 residues. Per the germline V gene, CDR1 is SNHLY and CDR2 is FYNNEI. Trimming cost V 8 bases and J 5 bases; bases outside gene matches: 8. CDR3 nucleotide sequence: TGTGCCAGCGGAGCTCAACTAGCGGGGGACAATGAGCAGTTCTTC. This encodes CASGAQLAGDNEQFF.

This chain links TRBV3-1 (or the pseudogene TRBV3-2) with TRBJ1-3, with unresolved D. In germline, CDR1 is LGHDT, CDR2 YNNKEL (reference sequence). The CDR3 contains 16 residues. Trimming stripped 2 bases from V and 3 bases from J, with 14 bases between. CDR3 sequence: CASSQFPGRDGNTIYF. CDR3 in DNA: TGTGCCAGCAGCCAATTTCCGGGGAGGGATGGAAACACCATATATTTT.